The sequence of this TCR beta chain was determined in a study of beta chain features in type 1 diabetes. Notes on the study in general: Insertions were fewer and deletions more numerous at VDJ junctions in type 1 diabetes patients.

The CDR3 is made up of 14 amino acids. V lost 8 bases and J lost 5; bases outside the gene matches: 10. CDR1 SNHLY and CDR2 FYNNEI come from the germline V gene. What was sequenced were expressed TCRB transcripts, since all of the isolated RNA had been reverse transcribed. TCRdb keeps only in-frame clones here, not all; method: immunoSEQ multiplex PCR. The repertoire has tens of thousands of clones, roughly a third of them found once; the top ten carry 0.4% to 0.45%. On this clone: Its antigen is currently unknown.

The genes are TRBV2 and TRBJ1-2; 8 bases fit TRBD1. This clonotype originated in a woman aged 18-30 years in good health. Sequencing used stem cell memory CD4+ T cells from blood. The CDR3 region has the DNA TGTGCCAGCTCAAAGGACAGGGAACTTTATGGCTACACCTTC. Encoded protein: CASSKDRELYGYTF.